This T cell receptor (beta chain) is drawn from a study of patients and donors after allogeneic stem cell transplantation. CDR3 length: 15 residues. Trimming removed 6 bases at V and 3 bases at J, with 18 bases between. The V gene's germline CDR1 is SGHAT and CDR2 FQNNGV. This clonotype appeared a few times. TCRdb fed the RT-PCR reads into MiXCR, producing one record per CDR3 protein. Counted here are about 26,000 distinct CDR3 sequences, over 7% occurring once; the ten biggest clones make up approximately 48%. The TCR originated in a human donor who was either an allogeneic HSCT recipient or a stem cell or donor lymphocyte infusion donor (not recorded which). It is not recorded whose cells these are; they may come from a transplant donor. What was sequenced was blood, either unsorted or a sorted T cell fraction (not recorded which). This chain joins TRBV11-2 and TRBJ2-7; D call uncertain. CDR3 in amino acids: CASRIVPDRYYEQYF. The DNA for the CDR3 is TGTGCCAGCAGAATAGTCCCCGATAGATACTACGAGCAGTACTTC.